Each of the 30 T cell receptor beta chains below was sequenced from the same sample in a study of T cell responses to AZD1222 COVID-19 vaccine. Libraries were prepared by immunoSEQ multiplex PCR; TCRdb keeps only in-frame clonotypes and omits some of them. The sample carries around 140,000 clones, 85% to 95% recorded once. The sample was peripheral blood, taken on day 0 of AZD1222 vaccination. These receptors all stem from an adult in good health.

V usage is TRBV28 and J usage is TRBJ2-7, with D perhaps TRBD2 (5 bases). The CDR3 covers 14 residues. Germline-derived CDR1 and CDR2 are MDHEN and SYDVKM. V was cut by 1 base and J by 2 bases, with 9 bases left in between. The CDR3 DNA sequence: TGTGCCAGCAGTTTATTTGGCGGGCCCTACGAGCAGTACTTC. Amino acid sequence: CASSLFGGPYEQYF.

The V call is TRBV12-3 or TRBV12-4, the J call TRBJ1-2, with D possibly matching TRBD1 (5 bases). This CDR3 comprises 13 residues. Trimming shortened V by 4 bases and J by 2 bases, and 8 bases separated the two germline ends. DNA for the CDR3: TGTGCCAGCAGTTACAGGAACAACTATGGCTACACCTTC. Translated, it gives CASSYRNNYGYTF.

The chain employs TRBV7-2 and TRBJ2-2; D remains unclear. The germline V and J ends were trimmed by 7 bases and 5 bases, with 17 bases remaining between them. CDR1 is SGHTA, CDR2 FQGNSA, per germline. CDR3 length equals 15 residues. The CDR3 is CASTLRRIKTGELFF. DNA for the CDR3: TGTGCCAGCACTCTTAGACGAATAAAGACCGGGGAGCTGTTTTTT. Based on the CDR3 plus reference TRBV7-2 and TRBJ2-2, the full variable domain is GAGVSQSPSNKVTEKGKDVELRCDPISGHTALYWYRQSLGQGLEFLIYFQGNSAPDKSGLPSDRFSAERTGGSVSTLTIQRTQQEDSAVYLCASTLRRIKTGELFFGEGSRLTVL.

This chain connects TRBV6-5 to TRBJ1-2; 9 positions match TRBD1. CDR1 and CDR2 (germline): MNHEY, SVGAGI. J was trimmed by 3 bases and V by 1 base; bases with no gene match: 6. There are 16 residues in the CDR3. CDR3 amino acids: CASSYLQGASDYGYTF. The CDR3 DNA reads TGTGCCAGCAGTTACTTACAGGGGGCCAGTGACTATGGCTACACCTTC.

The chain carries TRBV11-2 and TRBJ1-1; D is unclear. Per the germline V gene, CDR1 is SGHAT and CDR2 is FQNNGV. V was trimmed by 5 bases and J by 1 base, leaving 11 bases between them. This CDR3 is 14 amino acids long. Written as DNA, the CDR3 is TGTGCCAGCAGCGGGCTCAGTGGGAACACTGAAGCTTTCTTT. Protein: CASSGLSGNTEAFF.

CDR3 coding DNA: TGTGCCAGCAGCCAAGATGGGGACCTGATAGCCTACGAGCAGTACTTC. It encodes CASSQDGDLIAYEQYF. The chain carries TRBV4-2 and TRBJ2-7; D possibly matches TRBD1 or TRBD2 (5 bases each). V dropped 0 bases and J dropped 2 bases, with 14 bases sitting between them. Germline V gene sequence: CDR1 LGHNA, CDR2 YNFKEQ. The CDR3 contains 16 residues.

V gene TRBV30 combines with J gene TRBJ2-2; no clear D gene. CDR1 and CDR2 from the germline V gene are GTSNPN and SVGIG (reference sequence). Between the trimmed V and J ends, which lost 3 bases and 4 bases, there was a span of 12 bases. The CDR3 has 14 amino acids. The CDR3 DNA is TGTGCCTGGAGCGTTTCCATCCGCACCGGGGAGCTGTTTTTT. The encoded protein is CAWSVSIRTGELFF. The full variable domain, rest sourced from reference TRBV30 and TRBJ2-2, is SQTIHQWPATLVQPVGSPLSLECTVEGTSNPNLYWYRQAAGRGLQLLFYSVGIGQISSEVPQNLSASRPQDRQFILSSKKLLLSDSGFYLCAWSVSIRTGELFFGEGSRLTVL.

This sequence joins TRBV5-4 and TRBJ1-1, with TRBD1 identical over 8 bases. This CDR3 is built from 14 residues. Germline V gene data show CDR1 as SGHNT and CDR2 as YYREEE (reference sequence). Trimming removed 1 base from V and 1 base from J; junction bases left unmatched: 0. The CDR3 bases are TGTGCCAGCAGCTTGACAGGGGGGAACACTGAAGCTTTCTTT. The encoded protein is CASSLTGGNTEAFF.

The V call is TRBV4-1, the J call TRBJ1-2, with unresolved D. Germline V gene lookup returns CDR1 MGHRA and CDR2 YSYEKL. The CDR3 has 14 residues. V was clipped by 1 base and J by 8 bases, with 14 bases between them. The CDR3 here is CASSQGGRVGGYTF. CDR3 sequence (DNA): TGCGCCAGCAGCCAAGGAGGACGAGTTGGGGGCTACACCTTC.

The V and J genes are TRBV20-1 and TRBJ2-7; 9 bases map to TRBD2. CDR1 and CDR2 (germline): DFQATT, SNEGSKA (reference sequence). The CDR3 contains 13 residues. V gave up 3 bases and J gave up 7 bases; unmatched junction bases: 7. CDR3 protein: CSASLAGVPEQYF. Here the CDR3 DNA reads TGCAGTGCTAGTTTAGCGGGAGTTCCAGAGCAGTACTTC.

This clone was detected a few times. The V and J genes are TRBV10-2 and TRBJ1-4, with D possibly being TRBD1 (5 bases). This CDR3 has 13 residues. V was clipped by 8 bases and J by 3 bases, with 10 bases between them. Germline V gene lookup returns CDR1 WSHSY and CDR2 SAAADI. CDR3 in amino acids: CASRDSANEKLFF. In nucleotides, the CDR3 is TGCGCCAGCCGGGACTCCGCTAATGAAAAACTGTTTTTT.

CDR3 bases: TGTGCCAGCAGCTTTTCCTCCGTGACACTTGTAGGCGAGCAGTACTTC. Its translation is CASSFSSVTLVGEQYF. J is TRBJ2-7 and V is TRBV5-5; no clear D. The CDR3 has 16 residues. The ends were cut back, 2 bases at V and 6 bases at J, with 21 bases in the middle. Germline V lookup: CDR1 SGHKS, CDR2 YYEKEE (reference sequence). The full variable domain, in which reference TRBV5-5 and TRBJ2-7 provide the parts outside the CDR3, is DAGVTQSPTHLIKTRGQQVTLRCSPISGHKSVSWYQQVLGQGPQFIFQYYEKEERGRGNFPDRFSARQFPNYSSELNVNALLLGDSALYLCASSFSSVTLVGEQYFGPGTRLTVT.

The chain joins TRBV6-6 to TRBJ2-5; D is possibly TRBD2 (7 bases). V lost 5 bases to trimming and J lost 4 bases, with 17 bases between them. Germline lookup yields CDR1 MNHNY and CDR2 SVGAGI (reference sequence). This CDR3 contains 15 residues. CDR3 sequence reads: CASSRNSGGGETQYF. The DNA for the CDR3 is TGTGCCAGCAGTCGAAACTCGGGGGGCGGAGAGACCCAGTACTTC.

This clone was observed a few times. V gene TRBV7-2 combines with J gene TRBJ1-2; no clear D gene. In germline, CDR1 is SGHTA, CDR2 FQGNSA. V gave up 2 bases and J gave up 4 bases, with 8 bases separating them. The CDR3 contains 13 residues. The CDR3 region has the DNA TGTGCCAGCAGCTTAAGCGGGGTCTATGGCTACACCTTC. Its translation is CASSLSGVYGYTF.

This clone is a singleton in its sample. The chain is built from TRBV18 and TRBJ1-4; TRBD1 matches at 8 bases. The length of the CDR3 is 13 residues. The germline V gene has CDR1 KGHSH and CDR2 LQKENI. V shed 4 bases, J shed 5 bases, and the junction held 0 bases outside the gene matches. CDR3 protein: CASSRDRNEKLFF. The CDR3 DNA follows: TGTGCCAGCTCACGGGACAGGAATGAAAAACTGTTTTTT.

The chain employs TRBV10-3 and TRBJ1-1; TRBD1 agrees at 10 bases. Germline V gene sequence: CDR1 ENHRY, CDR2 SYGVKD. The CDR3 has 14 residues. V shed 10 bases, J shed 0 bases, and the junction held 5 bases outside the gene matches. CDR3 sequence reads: CASGTGDMNTEAFF. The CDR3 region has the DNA TGTGCCAGCGGGACAGGGGATATGAACACTGAAGCTTTCTTT.

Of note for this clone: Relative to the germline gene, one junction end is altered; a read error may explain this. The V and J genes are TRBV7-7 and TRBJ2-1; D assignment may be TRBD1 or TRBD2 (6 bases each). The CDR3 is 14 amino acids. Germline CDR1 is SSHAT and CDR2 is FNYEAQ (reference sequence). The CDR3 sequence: CASSSGAGHNEQFF. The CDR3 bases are TGTGCTAGCAGCTCGGGGGCTGGTCACAATGAGCAGTTCTTC.

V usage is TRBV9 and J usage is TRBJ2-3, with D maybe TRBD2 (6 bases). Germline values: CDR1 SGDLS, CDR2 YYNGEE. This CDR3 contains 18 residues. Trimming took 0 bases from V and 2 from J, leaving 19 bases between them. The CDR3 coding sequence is TGTGCCAGCAGCGTAGAGGTTAGCGGAAACACATACACAGATACGCAGTATTTT. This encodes CASSVEVSGNTYTDTQYF.

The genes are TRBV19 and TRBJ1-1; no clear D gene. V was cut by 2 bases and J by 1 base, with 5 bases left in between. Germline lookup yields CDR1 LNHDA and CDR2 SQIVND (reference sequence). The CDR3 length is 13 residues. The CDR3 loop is CASSIQQNTEAFF. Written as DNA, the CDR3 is TGTGCCAGTAGTATACAACAGAACACTGAAGCTTTCTTT.

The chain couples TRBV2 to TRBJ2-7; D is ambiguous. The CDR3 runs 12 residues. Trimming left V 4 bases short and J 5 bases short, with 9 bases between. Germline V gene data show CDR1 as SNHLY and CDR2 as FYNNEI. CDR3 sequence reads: CASSVPGDEQYF. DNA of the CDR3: TGTGCCAGCAGTGTACCGGGCGACGAGCAGTACTTC.

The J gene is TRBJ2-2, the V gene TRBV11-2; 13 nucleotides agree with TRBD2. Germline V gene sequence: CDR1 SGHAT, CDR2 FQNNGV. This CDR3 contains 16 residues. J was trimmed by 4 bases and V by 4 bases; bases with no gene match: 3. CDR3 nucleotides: TGTGCCAGCAGCTCAGGACTAGCGGGAGTCACCGGGGAGCTGTTTTTT. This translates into CASSSGLAGVTGELFF.

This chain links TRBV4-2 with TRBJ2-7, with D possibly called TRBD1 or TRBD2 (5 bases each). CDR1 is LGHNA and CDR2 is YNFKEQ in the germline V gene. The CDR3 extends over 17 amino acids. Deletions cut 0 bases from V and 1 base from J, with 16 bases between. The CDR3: CASSQDPSGPMSYEQYF. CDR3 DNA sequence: TGTGCCAGCAGCCAAGATCCCTCGGGGCCAATGTCCTACGAGCAGTACTTC.

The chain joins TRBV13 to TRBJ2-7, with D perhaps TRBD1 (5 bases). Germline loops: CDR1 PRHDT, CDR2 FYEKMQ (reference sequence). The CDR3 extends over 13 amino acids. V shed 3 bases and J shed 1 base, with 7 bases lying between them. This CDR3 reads CASSFYRSYEQYF. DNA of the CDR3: TGTGCCAGCAGCTTTTACAGGTCCTACGAGCAGTACTTC.

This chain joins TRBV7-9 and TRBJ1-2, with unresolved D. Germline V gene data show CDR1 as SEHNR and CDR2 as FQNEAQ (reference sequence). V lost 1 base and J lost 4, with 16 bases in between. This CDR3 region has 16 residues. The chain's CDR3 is CASSLGAETRVYGYTF. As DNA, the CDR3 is TGTGCCAGCAGCTTAGGTGCAGAGACTAGAGTCTATGGCTACACCTTC.

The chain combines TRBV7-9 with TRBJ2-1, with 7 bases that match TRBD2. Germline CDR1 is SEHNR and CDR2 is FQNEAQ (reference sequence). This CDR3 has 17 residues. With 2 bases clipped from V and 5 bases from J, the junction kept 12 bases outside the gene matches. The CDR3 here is CASSLPAGAPPNNEQFF. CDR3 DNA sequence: TGTGCCAGCAGCTTACCGGCGGGAGCCCCCCCAAACAATGAGCAGTTCTTC.

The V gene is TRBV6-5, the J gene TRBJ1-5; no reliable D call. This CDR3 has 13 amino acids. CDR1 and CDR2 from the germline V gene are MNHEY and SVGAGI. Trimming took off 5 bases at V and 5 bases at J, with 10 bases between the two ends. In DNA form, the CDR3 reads TGTGCCAGCAGTCCCAGCAAGGATCAGCCCCAGCATTTT. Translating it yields CASSPSKDQPQHF.

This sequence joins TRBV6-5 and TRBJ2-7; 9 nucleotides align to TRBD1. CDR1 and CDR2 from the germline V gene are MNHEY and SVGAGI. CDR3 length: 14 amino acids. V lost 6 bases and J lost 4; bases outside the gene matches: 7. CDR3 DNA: TGTGCCAGCAGGGCACAGGGGGCGAGTTACGAGCAGTACTTC. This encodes CASRAQGASYEQYF.

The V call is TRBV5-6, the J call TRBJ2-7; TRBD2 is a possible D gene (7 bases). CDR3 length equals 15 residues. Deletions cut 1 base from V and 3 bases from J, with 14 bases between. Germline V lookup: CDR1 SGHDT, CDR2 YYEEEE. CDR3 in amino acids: CASSLNGGAFYEQYF. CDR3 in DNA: TGTGCCAGCAGCTTGAATGGGGGGGCCTTCTACGAGCAGTACTTC.

The CDR3 coding sequence is TGTGCCTGGAGTGTACGGCGGGCCTTTGGAAACACCATATATTTT. Its protein product is CAWSVRRAFGNTIYF. This chain links TRBV30 with TRBJ1-3; D is undetermined. Trimming took 0 bases from V and 3 from J, leaving 12 bases between them. The CDR3 extends over 15 amino acids. Looked up from germline, CDR1 is GTSNPN and CDR2 is SVGIG (reference sequence).

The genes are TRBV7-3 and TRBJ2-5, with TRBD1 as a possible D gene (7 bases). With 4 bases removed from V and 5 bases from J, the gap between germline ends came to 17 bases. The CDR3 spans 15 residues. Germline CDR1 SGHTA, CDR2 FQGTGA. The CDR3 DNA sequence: TGTGCCAGCAGCTCGACGGGATCAGGGGGGGAGACCCAGTACTTC. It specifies CASSSTGSGGETQYF.